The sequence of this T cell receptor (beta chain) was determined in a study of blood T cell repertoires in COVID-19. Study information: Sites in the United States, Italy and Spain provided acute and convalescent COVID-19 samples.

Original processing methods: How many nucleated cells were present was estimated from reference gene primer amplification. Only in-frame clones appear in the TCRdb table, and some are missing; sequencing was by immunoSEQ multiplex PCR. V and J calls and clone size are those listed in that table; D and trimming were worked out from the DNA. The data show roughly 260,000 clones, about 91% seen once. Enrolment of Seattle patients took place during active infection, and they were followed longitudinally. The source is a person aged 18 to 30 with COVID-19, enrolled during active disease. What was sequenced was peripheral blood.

The CDR3 sequence: CASSLISHYGYTF. The CDR3 DNA sequence: TGTGCCAGCAGTTTAATCAGTCACTATGGCTACACCTTC. The rearrangement uses TRBV28 and TRBJ1-2; no clear D gene. Germline-derived CDR1 and CDR2 are MDHEN and SYDVKM. Trimming removed 2 bases from V and 3 bases from J, with 7 bases in between. This CDR3 is 13 amino acids long.